Below are 13 T cell receptor beta chains sequenced from a single sample in a study of Graves' ophthalmopathy and Graves' hyperthyroidism. Amplified material comprised TCR beta CDR3 regions derived from RNA transcripts. After a first-round RT-PCR with HTBI primers, a second-round multiplex PCR was run. MiXCR was run by TCRdb on the multiplex PCR reads, yielding one entry per CDR3 protein. The table has 900,000 to 1,200,000 distinct CDR3 sequences, about 40% seen once; the top ten hold around 10%. The sample was peripheral blood or thyroid tissue (not recorded which). The receptor set was obtained from an adult man with Graves' hyperthyroidism.

The J gene is TRBJ1-5, the V gene TRBV6-6, with D uncertain. Per the germline V gene, CDR1 is MNHNY and CDR2 is SVGAGI (reference sequence). This CDR3 spans 11 amino acids. Trimming shortened V by 4 bases and J by 7 bases, and 5 bases separated the two germline ends. As DNA, the CDR3 is TGTGCCAGCAGTTCCGAACAGCCCCAGCATTTT. Its protein product is CASSSEQPQHF.

The V gene is TRBV20-1, the J gene TRBJ2-7; 9 positions match TRBD1. J was trimmed by 4 bases and V by 3 bases; bases with no gene match: 7. The CDR3 sequence is 14 residues long. Germline assignment: CDR1 DFQATT and CDR2 SNEGSKA (reference sequence). DNA of the CDR3: TGCAGTGCTAGTCGGGGACAGGGAGGTTACGAGCAGTACTTC. Amino acid sequence: CSASRGQGGYEQYF.

This clonotype was picked up many times. V and J are TRBV7-9 and TRBJ2-7; 9 bases are shared with TRBD1. CDR1 and CDR2 from the germline V gene are SEHNR and FQNEAQ (reference sequence). V shed 5 bases and J 6 bases; nucleotides not matched to a gene: 11. CDR3 size: 15 residues. In DNA form, the CDR3 reads TGTGCCAGCAGCCCCGCAGGGACAGGGTACCTCGAGCAGTACTTC. This sequence encodes CASSPAGTGYLEQYF.

Concerning this clonotype: At one of its ends the junction is not consistent with the germline gene, which may arise from a read error. The gene calls are TRBV10-3 and TRBJ2-7; no clear D gene. CDR3 length: 14 amino acids. Germline V gene sequence: CDR1 ENHRY, CDR2 SYGVKD. CDR3 nucleotide sequence: TGTGCCAGCAGTAGACGGACCTTCTCCTACGAGCAGTACTTC. Translated, it gives CASSRRTFSYEQYF.

The table lists this clonotype with a count of one. This chain links TRBV11-2 with TRBJ1-6, with a tentative D call TRBD1 (6 bases). This CDR3 contains 15 residues. Trimming took 5 bases from V and 6 from J, leaving 14 bases between them. The germline gives CDR1 SGHAT, CDR2 FQNNGV. The CDR3 reads CASSETGTRNSPLHF. The CDR3 DNA is TGTGCCAGCAGCGAGACCGGGACACGTAATTCACCCCTCCACTTT. Drawing the rest from reference TRBV11-2 and TRBJ1-6, the complete variable domain is EAGVAQSPRYKIIEKRQSVAFWCNPISGHATLYWYQQILGQGPKLLIQFQNNGVVDDSQLPKDRFSAERLKGVDSTLKIQPAKLEDSAVYLCASSETGTRNSPLHFGNGTRLTVT.

This chain links TRBV20-1 with TRBJ2-7; no clear D. The CDR3 has 14 residues. V dropped 0 bases and J dropped 4 bases, with 13 bases sitting between them. CDR1 is DFQATT, CDR2 SNEGSKA, per germline (reference sequence). This CDR3 is CSARDWTLGYEQYF. The CDR3 DNA follows: TGCAGTGCTAGAGATTGGACCCTGGGGTACGAGCAGTACTTC.

This clonotype was counted between two and nine times. The rearrangement uses TRBV12-3 or TRBV12-4 and TRBJ2-2; D gene unclear. Trimming left V 7 bases short and J 5 bases short, with 23 bases between. The CDR3 sequence is 17 residues long. CDR3 nucleotides: TGTGCCAGCACTCAGAGAGAACTCACAACATGGACCGGGGAGCTGTTTTTT. Its protein is CASTQRELTTWTGELFF.

As to this clonotype: Possible read error: a much larger clone is one base away. The chain links TRBV7-6 to TRBJ1-6, with TRBD1 matching 8 bases. The CDR3 loop spans 17 amino acids. Germline V gives CDR1 SGHVS, CDR2 FNYEAQ. Trimming cost V 5 bases and J 6 bases; bases outside gene matches: 12. This chain's CDR3 is CASSPTPGGACNSPLHF. Written as DNA, the CDR3 is TGTGCCAGCAGCCCAACCCCAGGGGGCGCTTGTAATTCACCCCTCCACTTT. The full variable domain, rest sourced from reference TRBV7-6 and TRBJ1-6, is GAGVSQSPRYKVTKRGQDVALRCDPISGHVSLYWYRQALGQGPEFLTYFNYEAQQDKSGLPNDRFSAERPEGSISTLTIQRTEQRDSAMYRCASSPTPGGACNSPLHFGNGTRLTVT.

V is TRBV29-1 and J is TRBJ1-4, with D perhaps TRBD1 (6 bases). This CDR3 has 13 residues. The V gene lost 5 bases and the J gene lost 7 bases, with 14 bases spanning the gap. Germline lookup yields CDR1 SQVTM and CDR2 ANQGSEA. The CDR3 DNA reads as TGCAGCGTTAAGGGCAGGGGCGGTGAAAAACTGTTTTTT. As protein: CSVKGRGGEKLFF.

This clonotype showed up many times. The chain uses TRBV9 and TRBJ1-2; 8 positions match TRBD1. Trimming cost V 3 bases and J 3 bases; bases outside gene matches: 10. This CDR3 contains 16 residues. CDR1 and CDR2 (germline): SGDLS, YYNGEE. CDR3 protein: CASSGEQGGGDYGYTF. CDR3 coding DNA: TGTGCCAGCAGCGGAGAACAGGGGGGAGGTGACTATGGCTACACCTTC.

The genes are TRBV7-3 and TRBJ1-2, with TRBD1 as a possible D gene (6 bases). CDR1 and CDR2 (germline): SGHTA, FQGTGA. V dropped 10 bases and J dropped 8 bases, with 20 bases sitting between them. The CDR3 covers 13 residues. The CDR3 region is CAISGAGGNGYTF. CDR3 nucleotides: TGTGCCATCAGTGGAGCCGGGGGCAACGGCTACACCTTC. The whole variable domain, remainder taken from reference TRBV7-3 and TRBJ1-2, is GAGVSQTPSNKVTEKGKYVELRCDPISGHTALYWYRQSLGQGPEFLIYFQGTGAADDSGLPNDRFFAVRPEGSVSTLKIQRTERGDSAVYLCAISGAGGNGYTFGSGTRLTVV.

The chain carries TRBV24-1 and TRBJ2-7; 7 bases match TRBD1. The germline CDR1 and CDR2 sequences are KGHDR and SFDVKD. V was pared by 3 bases and J by 3 bases, with 7 bases of the junction left unmatched. The CDR3 is 15 residues long. CDR3 residues: CATSDRRTGLYEQYF. Written as DNA, the CDR3 is TGTGCCACCAGTGATCGGCGGACAGGTCTCTACGAGCAGTACTTC.

The table lists this clonotype with a few counts. The chain couples TRBV6-5 to TRBJ2-5; 8 bases fit TRBD1. Germline CDR1 and CDR2: MNHEY and SVGAGI. Trimming took 0 bases from V and 0 from J; bases not matched to a gene: 3. The CDR3 is 16 residues long. The CDR3 loop is CASSYSHRGDQETQYF. CDR3 DNA: TGTGCCAGCAGTTACTCGCACAGGGGGGACCAAGAGACCCAGTACTTC.